Listed below are T cell receptor beta chains from one sample, sequenced in a study of Ad26.COV2.S vaccination and SARS-CoV-2 variants. The table came from immunoSEQ multiplex PCR; TCRdb's copy has only in-frame clones and leaves some out. This sample has about 250,000 clones, with around 85% found just once. This material consisted of peripheral blood, taken in a trial of Ad26.COV2.S vaccine versus placebo. These receptors were taken from a person between 18 and 65 years old who received the Ad26.COV2.S COVID-19 vaccine or a placebo. Both conserved end residues are part of each CDR3. The D gene is left open where the match is weak. Rows may omit the clone size; those that give it use once, few, many or a size class.

TRBJ1-4 | TRBD1 | TRBV20-1 | 15 | - | CSASLTGALNEKLFF | TGCAGTGCTAGTCTGACAGGGGCCCTAAATGAAAAACTGTTTTTT
TRBJ2-2 | - | TRBV21-1 | 14 | - | CASSKRQTSGELFF | TGTGCTAGCAGCAAAAGACAGACTAGCGGGGAGCTGTTTTTT
TRBJ2-3 | - | TRBV3-1/TRBV3-2 | 18 | - | CASSQRGYGEGSADTQYF | TGTGCCAGCAGCCAGAGGGGGTACGGGGAAGGGAGTGCAGATACGCAGTATTTT
TRBJ1-1 | TRBD1 | TRBV6-2/TRBV6-3 | 15 | - | CASSPTDRGRTEAFF | TGTGCCAGCAGTCCAACGGACAGGGGACGTACTGAAGCTTTCTTT
TRBJ1-1 | - | TRBV7-2 | 16 | - | CASSSSGGGVLGEAFF | TGTGCCAGCAGCTCCTCGGGGGGGGGCGTTTTGGGTGAAGCTTTCTTT
TRBJ2-1 | TRBD2 | TRBV6-2/TRBV6-3 | 17 | - | CASSYKTASGRGNEQFF | TGTGCCAGCAGTTACAAGACGGCTAGCGGGAGGGGCAATGAGCAGTTCTTC
TRBJ2-1 | - | TRBV6-5 | 15 | once | CASSRKRGMDNEQFF | TGTGCCAGCAGCCGCAAGAGGGGAATGGACAATGAGCAGTTCTTC
TRBJ2-1 | TRBD2 | TRBV4-3 | 17 | - | CASSQDYWTSGSNEQFF | TGCGCCAGCAGCCAAGATTACTGGACTAGCGGGAGCAATGAGCAGTTCTTC
TRBJ1-1 | - | TRBV19 | 14 | - | CASSIASTEPQAFF | TGTGCCAGTAGTATAGCATCTACGGAGCCGCAAGCTTTCTTT
TRBJ1-2 | - | TRBV2 | 13 | - | CASSDGEFYGYTF | TGTGCCAGCAGTGACGGGGAGTTCTATGGCTACACCTTC